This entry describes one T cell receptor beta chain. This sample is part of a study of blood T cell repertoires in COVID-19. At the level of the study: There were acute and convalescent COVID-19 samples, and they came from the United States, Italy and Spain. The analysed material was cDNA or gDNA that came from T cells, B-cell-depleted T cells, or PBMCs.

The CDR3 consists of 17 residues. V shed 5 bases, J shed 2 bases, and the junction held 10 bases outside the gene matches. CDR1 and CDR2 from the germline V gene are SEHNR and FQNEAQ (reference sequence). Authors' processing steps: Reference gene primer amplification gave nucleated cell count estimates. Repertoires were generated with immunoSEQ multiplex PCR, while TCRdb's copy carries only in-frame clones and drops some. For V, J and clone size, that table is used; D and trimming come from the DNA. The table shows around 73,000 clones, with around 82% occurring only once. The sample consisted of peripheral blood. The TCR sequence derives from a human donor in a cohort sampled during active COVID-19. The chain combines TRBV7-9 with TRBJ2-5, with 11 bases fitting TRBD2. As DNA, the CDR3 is TGTGCCAGCAGCCACCAAATACGACTAGCGGGACAAGAGACCCAGTACTTC. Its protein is CASSHQIRLAGQETQYF. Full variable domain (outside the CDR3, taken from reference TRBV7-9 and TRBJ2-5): DTGVSQNPRHKITKRGQNVTFRCDPISEHNRLYWYRQTLGQGPEFLTYFQNEAQLEKSRLLSDRFSAERPKGSFSTLEIQRTEQGDSAMYLCASSHQIRLAGQETQYFGPGTRLLVL.